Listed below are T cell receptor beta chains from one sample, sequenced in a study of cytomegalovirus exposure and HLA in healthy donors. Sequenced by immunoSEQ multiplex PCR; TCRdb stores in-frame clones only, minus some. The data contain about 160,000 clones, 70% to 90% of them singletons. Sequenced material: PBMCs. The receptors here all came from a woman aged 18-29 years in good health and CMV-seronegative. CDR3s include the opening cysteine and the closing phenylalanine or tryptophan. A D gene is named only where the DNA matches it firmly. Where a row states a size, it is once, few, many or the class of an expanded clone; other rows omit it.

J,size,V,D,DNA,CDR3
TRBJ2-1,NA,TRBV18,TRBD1,TGTGCCAGCTCACCCCCAGGGGGAAATGAGCAGTTCTTC,CASSPPGGNEQFF
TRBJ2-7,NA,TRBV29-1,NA,TGCAGCGTTGGAGCCCTAGGGCGGGCCTACGAGCAGTACTTC,CSVGALGRAYEQYF
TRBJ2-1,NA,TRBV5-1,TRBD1,TGCGCCAGCAGCTTGGGACAGGGGGCTTTCTACAATGAGCAGTTCTTC,CASSLGQGAFYNEQFF
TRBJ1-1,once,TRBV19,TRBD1,TGTGCCAGTAAGGACAGGCTGAACACTGAAGCTTTCTTT,CASKDRLNTEAFF
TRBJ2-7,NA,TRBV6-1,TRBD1,TGTGCCACCTTCCTCCGGGACAGCTCCTACGAGCAGTACTTC,CATFLRDSSYEQYF
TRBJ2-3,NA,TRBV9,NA,TGTGCCAGCGGGGCGGATCCGACAGATACGCAGTATTTT,CASGADPTDTQYF
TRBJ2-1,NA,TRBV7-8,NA,TGTGCCAGCGAGTGGGCACCGGGAGCCTACAATGAGCAGTTCTTC,CASEWAPGAYNEQFF
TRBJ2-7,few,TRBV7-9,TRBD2,TGTGCCAGCCATATAGCGGGGGGCCCCTACGAGCAGTACTTC,CASHIAGGPYEQYF
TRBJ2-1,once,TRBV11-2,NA,TGTGCCAGCAGCTTAGGCTCCAGCGGAAACAATGAGCAGTTCTTC,CASSLGSSGNNEQFF
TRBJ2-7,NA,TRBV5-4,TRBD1,TGTGCCAGCAGCTTGGGGACAGGGGCCCACGAGCAGTACTTC,CASSLGTGAHEQYF
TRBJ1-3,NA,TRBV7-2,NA,TGTGCCAGCAGCAAATCCGGGGGGGACACCATATATTTT,CASSKSGGDTIYF
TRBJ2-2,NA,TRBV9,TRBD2,TGTGCCAGCAGCGTTTCTCTAGCGGGAGGGTCCGGGGAGCTGTTTTTT,CASSVSLAGGSGELFF
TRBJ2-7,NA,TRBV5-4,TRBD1,TGTGCCAGCAGCAAAACCGGGACAGCCTACGAGCAGTACTTC,CASSKTGTAYEQYF
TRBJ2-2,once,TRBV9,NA,TGTGCCAGCAGGGCGGAGGGGACTAACACCGGGGAGCTGTTTTTT,CASRAEGTNTGELFF
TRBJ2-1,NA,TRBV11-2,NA,TGTGCCAGCAGCTTAGTAGGAGCAGAAGATGAGCAGTTCTTC,CASSLVGAEDEQFF
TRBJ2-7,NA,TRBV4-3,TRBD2,TGCGCCAGCAGCCAAGAAACTAGCGGGAGTAGGTACGAGCAGTACTTC,CASSQETSGSRYEQYF
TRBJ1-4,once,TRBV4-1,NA,TGCGCCAGCAGCCAAGGCGTTCAGGGACTAAATGAAAAACTGTTTTTT,CASSQGVQGLNEKLFF
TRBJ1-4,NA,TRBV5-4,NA,TGTGCCAGCAGCTCGGTAGGACAGAGCTTTAATGAAAAACTGTTTTTT,CASSSVGQSFNEKLFF
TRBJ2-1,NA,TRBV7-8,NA,TGTGCCAGCAGCTTAGCGCGGCGGGGACGAGGAGGCTCCTACAATGAGCAGTTCTTC,CASSLARRGRGGSYNEQFF
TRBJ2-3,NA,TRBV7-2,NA,TGTGCCAGCAGCTTATACTCAGATACGCAGTATTTT,CASSLYSDTQYF
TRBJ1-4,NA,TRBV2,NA,TGTGCCAGCACCGAGAGGTACAGCGACAGGAAACTGTTTTTT,CASTERYSDRKLFF
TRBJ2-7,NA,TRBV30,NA,TGTGCCTGCCATCGACAGGGACTTTCCTACGAGCAGTACTTC,CACHRQGLSYEQYF
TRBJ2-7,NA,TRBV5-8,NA,TGTGCCAGCAGCTTGACTTTCGCGGAGCACCACTTC,CASSLTFAEHHF
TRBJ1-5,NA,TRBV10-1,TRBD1,TGCGCCAGCAGTTTAACTCCGGGACAGGGCTATAGCAATCAGCCCCAGCATTTT,CASSLTPGQGYSNQPQHF
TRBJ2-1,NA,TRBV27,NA,TGTGCCACAATGAAAGAGCGTGGGTACAATGAGCAGTTCTTC,CATMKERGYNEQFF
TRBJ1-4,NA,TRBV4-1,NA,TGCGCCAGCAGCCAACAGAAGCGTGTTGAAAAACTGTTTTTT,CASSQQKRVEKLFF
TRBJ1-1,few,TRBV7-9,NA,TGTGCCAGCAGCCGAGAGGCAGGGTTCGGCACTGAAGCTTTCTTT,CASSREAGFGTEAFF
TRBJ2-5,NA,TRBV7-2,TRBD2,TGTGCCAGCAGCTTAGGGACTAGCGGGAAAGGGACCCAGTACTTC,CASSLGTSGKGTQYF
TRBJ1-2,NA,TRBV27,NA,TGTGCCAGCAGTCCACGGGAGGGCGGCTATGGCTACACCTTC,CASSPREGGYGYTF
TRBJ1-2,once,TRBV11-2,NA,TGTGCCAGCAGATCTATCCGGGGGTCGAAGGTCTCTAACTATGGCTACACCTTC,CASRSIRGSKVSNYGYTF
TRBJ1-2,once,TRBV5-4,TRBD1,TGTGCCAGCAGCTTAGAGGGGGCGCGGGGCTACACCTTC,CASSLEGARGYTF
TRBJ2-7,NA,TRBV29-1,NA,TGCAGCGCTGTCCCGGGAGCGGCCTCCTACGAGCAGTACTTC,CSAVPGAASYEQYF
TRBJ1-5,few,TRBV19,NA,TGTGCCAGTAGTATAGAAGGACAGCTCAATCAGCCCCAGCATTTT,CASSIEGQLNQPQHF
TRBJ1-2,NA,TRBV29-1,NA,TGCAGCGCCAAGGGAGAAGATCATGGTAACTATGGCTACACCTTC,CSAKGEDHGNYGYTF
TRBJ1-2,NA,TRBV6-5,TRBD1,TGTGCCAGCAGTTTCGGACAGGGAGGAAATGGCTACACCTTC,CASSFGQGGNGYTF
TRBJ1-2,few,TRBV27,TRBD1,TGTGCCAGCTTTGACAGGGTCAATGGCTACACCTTC,CASFDRVNGYTF
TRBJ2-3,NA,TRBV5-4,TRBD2,TGTGCCAGTCCGACTAGCGGGAACTCCCCTAGCACAGATACGCAGTATTTT,CASPTSGNSPSTDTQYF
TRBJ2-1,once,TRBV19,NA,TGTGCCAGTAGTTCCCAAGCCCGGGGGGCCCACAATGAGCAGTTCTTC,CASSSQARGAHNEQFF
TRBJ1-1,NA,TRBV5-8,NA,TGTGCCAGCAGCTTTCGCACCGGCACTGAAGCTTTCTTT,CASSFRTGTEAFF
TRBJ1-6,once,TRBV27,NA,TGTGCCAGCAGTTTACAGGGTCCCTTAAATTCACCCCTCCACTTT,CASSLQGPLNSPLHF
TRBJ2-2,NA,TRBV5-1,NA,TGCGCCAGCAGATACCGCGGGCCGACGAACACCGGGGAGCTGTTTTTT,CASRYRGPTNTGELFF
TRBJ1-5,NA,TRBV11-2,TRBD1,TGTGCCAGCAGCTTAGTACAGGGGGCAAGTAGCAATCAGCCCCAGCATTTT,CASSLVQGASSNQPQHF
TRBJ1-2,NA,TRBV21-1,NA,TGTGCCAGCAGCAGTGAGGGCGGGACAGGTGGTCGGGGCTACACCTTC,CASSSEGGTGGRGYTF
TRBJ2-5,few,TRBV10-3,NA,TGTGCCATCAGCGAAAAGGGGGAGACCCAGTACTTC,CAISEKGETQYF
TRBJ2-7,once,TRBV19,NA,TGTGCCAGTAGTTCCTGGGGTCAGGGGTCGGGACCTTACGAGCAGTACTTC,CASSSWGQGSGPYEQYF